A selection of T cell receptor beta chains follows, all from one sample in a study of blood T cells in healthy people across ages. TCRdb itself ran the 5' RACE reads through MiXCR, one entry per CDR3 protein. The profile covers around 600,000 distinct CDR3 sequences, with under 55% appearing a single time and 20% to 25% taken by the ten largest. The specimen was blood. Receptors originate from an elderly man in good health. The conserved cysteine and the conserved F or W are not part of the CDR3 here. Each record gives: J gene, V gene, CDR3 protein.

>TRBJ1-2|TRBV6-6
ASSLPNRDYGYT
>TRBJ2-1|TRBV5-1
ASSLLGLRNEQF
>TRBJ2-1|TRBV7-3
ASSIGEGGEQF
>TRBJ1-2|TRBV25-1
ASSPVGGANYGYT
>TRBJ2-7|TRBV27
ASTLPSDEQY
>TRBJ2-7|TRBV7-9
ASSEGGATEQY
>TRBJ2-2|TRBV29-1
SALSGSVPGELF
>NA|TRBV25-1
ASSGEKLYEQY
>TRBJ2-5|TRBV6-5
ASSLPGGQETQY
>TRBJ2-7|TRBV29-1
SVGTGGGTYEQY
>TRBJ2-3|TRBV5-1
ASSSGDFSTQY
>TRBJ2-1|TRBV7-2
ASSLGRDLHNEQF
>TRBJ2-5|TRBV25-1
ASSGRRLAEQETQY
>NA|TRBV11-3
ASSFFKREGPYEQY
>TRBJ2-3|TRBV28
ASKSRGDTQY
>TRBJ1-4|TRBV20-1
SASRIEGEKLF
>TRBJ2-5|TRBV7-8
ASSLGGTREETQY
>TRBJ2-1|TRBV20-1
SARAPKRALNEQF
>TRBJ2-7|TRBV30
AWSVDGLSYEQY
>TRBJ2-1|TRBV5-1
ASSLVLGEQF
>TRBJ1-2|TRBV12-3/TRBV12-4
ASSLAQGIGYT
>TRBJ2-3|TRBV20-1
SAVAGGSTDTQY
>TRBJ1-5|TRBV6-6
ASSTRQGSNQPQH
>TRBJ2-3|TRBV7-2
ATSAYSEQGAQY
>TRBJ2-1|TRBV7-3
ASSDSSAGTNEQF
>TRBJ1-6|TRBV12-3/TRBV12-4
ASTYRGAHNSPLH
>TRBJ2-5|TRBV28
ASSLAGGIETQY
>TRBJ2-7|TRBV5-1
ASSQITGYEQY
>TRBJ2-6|TRBV5-1
ASSLAIIGAGANVLT